The 10 T cell receptor beta chains reported below all come from one sample, sequenced in a study of Graves' ophthalmopathy and Graves' hyperthyroidism. Amplification targeted the TCR beta CDR3 regions, with RNA transcripts as the source material. An initial RT-PCR round employing HTBI primers preceded a second-round multiplex PCR. TCRdb analysed the multiplex PCR reads with MiXCR anew, one entry per CDR3 protein. Among 650,000 to 800,000 distinct CDR3 sequences listed, about two fifths were seen once. The specimen sequenced was peripheral blood. The receptors originated from an adult man with Graves' ophthalmopathy.

Here the CDR3 DNA reads TGTGCCAGCAGCACAGGACTAGCGGGAGGGAAAGAGCAGTACTTC. This codes for CASSTGLAGGKEQYF. This chain links TRBV7-9 with TRBJ2-7; 15 nucleotides line up with TRBD2. Trimming took 5 bases from V and 7 from J; bases not matched to a gene: 6. Looked up from germline, CDR1 is SEHNR and CDR2 is FQNEAQ (reference sequence). This CDR3 comprises 15 residues.

This chain links TRBV29-1 with TRBJ1-1; D possibly corresponds to TRBD1 (6 bases). Germline assignment: CDR1 SQVTM and CDR2 ANQGSEA. CDR3 size: 13 residues. Trimming pared 7 bases from V and 1 base from J, leaving 13 bases between. CDR3 coding DNA: TGCAGCGCTCATATAGGGGGGAACACTGAAGCTTTCTTT. Protein: CSAHIGGNTEAFF.

The V call is TRBV10-2, the J call TRBJ2-3; D not certain. V lost 0 bases to trimming and J lost 10 bases, with 17 bases between them. Germline V gene sequence: CDR1 WSHSY, CDR2 SAAADI. The CDR3 extends over 15 amino acids. This chain's CDR3 is CASSESGPPDPAQYF. CDR3 nucleotides: TGCGCCAGCAGTGAGTCTGGTCCTCCCGACCCCGCGCAGTATTTT.

This rearrangement joins TRBV10-3 to TRBJ1-5, with 8 bases identical to TRBD1. The germline CDR1 and CDR2 sequences are ENHRY and SYGVKD. J lost 3 bases, V lost 6 bases, and 10 bases had no gene match. This CDR3 region has 16 residues. CDR3 in amino acids: CAISTGGQAFNQPQHF. CDR3 nucleotides: TGTGCCATCAGCACAGGGGGACAGGCGTTCAATCAGCCCCAGCATTTT.

The chain is built from TRBV4-3 and TRBJ1-2, with no clear D. Trimming cost V 0 bases and J 7 bases, with 12 bases left between them. CDR1 LGHNA and CDR2 YSLEER come from the germline V gene. The CDR3 covers 14 residues. As DNA, the CDR3 is TGCGCCAGCAGCCAAGATAACCGGAATTCTGGCTACACCTTC. Protein product: CASSQDNRNSGYTF.

This clonotype occurred many times. The CDR3 protein is CASSIGQSPGYTF. The CDR3, as DNA: TGTGCCAGCAGTATCGGACAAAGCCCCGGCTACACCTTC. The chain is built from TRBV12-3 or TRBV12-4 and TRBJ1-2; D perhaps matches TRBD1 (5 bases). The V and J ends lost 5 bases and 8 bases respectively, with 15 bases between them. The CDR3 runs to 13 residues.

V gene TRBV2 combines with J gene TRBJ2-6; D remains ambiguous. The V gene's germline CDR1 is SNHLY and CDR2 FYNNEI. The CDR3 is 12 residues long. Trimming took off 6 bases at V and 11 bases at J, with 11 bases between the two ends. In DNA, the CDR3 is TGTGCCAGCAGCTCGAGCTCCTACGTCCTGACTTTC. Residues: CASSSSSYVLTF. Complete variable domain (other parts from reference TRBV2 and TRBJ2-6): EPEVTQTPSHQVTQMGQEVILRCVPISNHLYFYWYRQILGQKVEFLVSFYNNEISEKSEIFDDQFSVERPDGSNFTLKIRSTKLEDSAMYFCASSSSSYVLTFGAGSRLTVL.

This clonotype has a single count. The chain couples TRBV10-3 to TRBJ1-3; 11 positions match TRBD1. V lost 4 bases to trimming and J lost 4 bases; unmatched junction nucleotides: 6. Per the germline V gene, CDR1 is ENHRY and CDR2 is SYGVKD. The CDR3 covers 16 residues. CDR3 amino acids: CAISVEDRGLGNTIYF. CDR3 nucleotide sequence: TGTGCCATCAGTGTTGAGGACAGGGGGCTCGGAAACACCATATATTTT.

This clonotype was found many times. The chain joins TRBV5-1 to TRBJ2-7; D unresolved. CDR1 and CDR2 from the germline V gene are SGHRS and YFSETQ. The germline V and J ends were trimmed by 3 bases and 7 bases, with 11 bases remaining between them. The CDR3 extends over 12 amino acids. The CDR3 DNA follows: TGCGCCAGCAGCTGGGCAGGTATAGAGCAGTACTTC. This gives the protein CASSWAGIEQYF.

This clonotype turned up a few times. The rearrangement uses TRBV30 and TRBJ2-5, with 7 bases fitting TRBD1. J gave up 2 bases and V 0 bases, and 0 bases lay outside the gene matches. CDR1 is GTSNPN, CDR2 SVGIG, per germline (reference sequence). CDR3 length: 13 residues. The CDR3, as DNA: TGTGCCTGGAGTGTGGGACAGCAAGAGACCCAGTACTTC. Translation: CAWSVGQQETQYF.